This T cell receptor (beta chain) was captured in a study of shared clonotypes between healthy human individuals. Study-wide results and limits: A reduction in generation probabilities was seen for non-shared clonotypes relative to those shared by all four donors. In general, naive subsets displayed greater estimated richness than memory subsets did.

Germline CDR1 is LNHDA and CDR2 is SQIVND (reference sequence). The CDR3 sequence is 10 residues long. V lost 7 bases to trimming and J lost 5 bases, with 5 bases between them. Concerning this clone itself: Its antigen remains unknown.

Naivety among CD8 cells was defined by CD45RO negativity and positive CCR7 selection, thereby excluding terminally differentiated effector memory CD45RA+ cells. Some clones are missing from TCRdb's copy, which holds only in-frame ones; the method was immunoSEQ multiplex PCR. The data contain nearly 600,000 clones, around 95% of them singletons. Sequencing used naive CD8+ T cells sorted from blood. This chain uses TRBV19 with TRBJ1-2, with a possible D match to TRBD1 (5 bases). The clonotype was recovered from a woman aged 25 to 39 in good health. The CDR3, as DNA: TGTGCCAGTAAGGGGTATGGCTACACCTTC. It encodes CASKGYGYTF.